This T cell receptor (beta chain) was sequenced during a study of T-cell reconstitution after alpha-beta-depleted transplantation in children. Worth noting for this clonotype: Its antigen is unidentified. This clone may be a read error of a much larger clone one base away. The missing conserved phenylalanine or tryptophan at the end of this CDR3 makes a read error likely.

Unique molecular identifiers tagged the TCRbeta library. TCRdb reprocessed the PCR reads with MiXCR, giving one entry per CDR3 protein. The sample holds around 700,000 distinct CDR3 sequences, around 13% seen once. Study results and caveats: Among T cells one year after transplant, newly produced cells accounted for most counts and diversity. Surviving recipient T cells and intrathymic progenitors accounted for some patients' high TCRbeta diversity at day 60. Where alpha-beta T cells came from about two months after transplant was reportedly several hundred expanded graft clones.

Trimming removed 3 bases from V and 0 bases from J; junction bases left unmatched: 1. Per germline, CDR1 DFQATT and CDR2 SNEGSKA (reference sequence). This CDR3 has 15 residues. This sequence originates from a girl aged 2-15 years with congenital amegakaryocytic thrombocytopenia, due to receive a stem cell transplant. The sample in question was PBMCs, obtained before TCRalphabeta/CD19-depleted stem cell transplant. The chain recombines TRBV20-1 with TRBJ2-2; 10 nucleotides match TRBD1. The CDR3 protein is CSARDRGANTGELFY. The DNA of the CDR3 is TGCAGTGCTAGGGACAGGGGGGCGAACACCGGGGAGCTGTTTTAT.